What follows is one T cell receptor beta chain and its context. This table comes from immunoSEQ multiplex PCR, and its TCRdb copy is limited to in-frame clones, with some not included. The sample records 300,000 or so clones, roughly 86% being singletons. The V and J ends lost 0 bases and 1 base respectively, with 9 bases between them. There are 15 residues in the CDR3. Germline loops: CDR1 LGHDT, CDR2 YNNKEL (reference sequence). The data originate from a study of blood T cell repertoires in COVID-19. The chain employs TRBV3-1 (or the pseudogene TRBV3-2) and TRBJ1-1; tentative D call: TRBD1 (5 bases). The sequence derives from a woman aged 45-60 years who had recovered from COVID-19. Sequenced material: peripheral blood. The DNA for the CDR3 is TGTGCCAGCAGCCAAGAGTTAACAGGGAACACTGAAGCTTTCTTT. Translating gives CASSQELTGNTEAFF.